The following is a TCR beta chain sequence with its context. In its sample, this clone was seen a few times. This clone's antigen is unknown. No much larger clone is present one base from it, and per-base qualities are unavailable. V loses 1 base, J loses 5 bases, and the germline ends lie 17 bases apart. Reading the germline V gene gives CDR1 SGHVS and CDR2 FQNEAQ. From the cysteine through the phenylalanine, the CDR3 covers 16 amino acids. This entry keeps only the CDR3 DNA: 48 bases, framed from base 1. The data belong to a study of blood T cell repertoires in COVID-19 (dated by TCRdb to about 2020). Looking at the study overall: The collaborator samples originated in the United States, Italy and Spain and spanned the acute and convalescent phases of COVID-19. The repertoires were released in a freely available public database intended as a resource for research on the immune response to SARS-CoV-2. Deeply sampled blood TCRbeta repertoires from subjects exposed to, actively infected with, or recovered from COVID-19 were included in the dataset. Sample metadata almost always included a de-identified subject ID, COVID-19 status, age in years and sex. Where available, HLA class I and class II types were obtained from metadata supplied by the sample provider rather than from assay-based typing. The material from the prospective study consisted of cDNA or gDNA derived from T cells, B-cell-depleted T cells, or PBMCs. Samples were obtained from the ongoing ImmuneRACE study (first 160 participants) and from some 1,300 subjects provided by 6 global collaborators.

General study outcomes and caveats: The amount of clinical and demographic metadata varied by source and participant and was provided uncurated.

In the prospective study, participants were about 18 to 95 years old, resided in fewer than 25 geographic areas of the United States, and were enrolled through a virtual design. Cohort assignment in the prospective study relied on participant-reported clinical history from a screening survey and a study questionnaire. ImmuneRACE Cohort 3 recovered participants were defined by two consecutive negative NP/OP PCR tests, healthcare professional clearance, or symptom resolution. In the prospective study, whole blood, serum and a nasopharyngeal or oropharyngeal swab were collected from each participant by mobile phlebotomists. Participants in the prospective study had the option to provide additional blood draws and questionnaires over an approximately 2-month period. Before DNA extraction, blood samples from the prospective study were shipped at room temperature or frozen. The immunoSEQ Assay, a bias-controlled multiplex PCR, was used to amplify TCRbeta CDR3 regions from genomic DNA. The source study handled its data this way. Within the assay, amplification of reference gene primers was used to estimate how many nucleated cells each sample contained. To quantify the absolute abundance of each unique TCRbeta CDR3 rearrangement, sequence reads were collapsed and filtered. For each sample, productive Simpson clonality was calculated as the square root of Simpson's diversity index across productive rearrangements. TCRdb re-hosts the immuneACCESS table, in-frame sequences only. Its copies lack some clones; in the studies checked, an unresolved V gene accounts for under half of them, and the cause for the rest is not known. V and J calls and clone size are copied from that table; D and trimming were computed from the DNA. The sample table shows more than 300,000 clones, and 88% are seen once. Of the sample, 1.2% falls within the top ten clones.

This TCR was sampled from a woman between 18 and 29 years old who had recovered from COVID-19. The chain couples TRBV7-8 to TRBJ1-1; 6 matching bases give a weak D call of TRBD1. The source material was PBMCs or T cells enriched from blood (not recorded which). The DNA is as follows: TGTGCCAGCAGCTTAGTGGGCAGGGGACCGGCGACTGAAGCTTTCTTT. Its product reads: CASSLVGRGPATEAFF. Beyond the CDR3, the reference TRBV7-8 and TRBJ1-1 genes provide the residues; the full variable domain reads: GAGVSQSPRYKVAKRGQDVALRCDPISGHVSLFWYQQALGQGPEFLTYFQNEAQLDKSGLPSDRFFAERPEGSVSTLKIQRTQQEDSAVYLCASSLVGRGPATEAFFGQGTRLTVV.